The 15 T cell receptor beta chains below were found in one sample sequenced in a study of blood T cell repertoires in COVID-19. The method was immunoSEQ multiplex PCR; TCRdb's version includes in-frame clones alone and lacks a portion of them. The sample carries 130,000 to 150,000 clones, roughly 88% recorded once. Material for sequencing was peripheral blood. These receptors all stem from a woman aged 50 to 65 with acute or convalescent COVID-19.

The genes are TRBV10-3 and TRBJ1-2, with 8 bases fitting TRBD1. The CDR3 has 15 amino acids. V trimming: 0 bases; J trimming: 2 bases; junction bases outside the gene matches: 2. CDR1 and CDR2 (germline): ENHRY, SYGVKD. The CDR3 region has the DNA TGTGCCATCAGTGAGTCTTGGGACAGGAACTATGGCTACACCTTC. It codes for CAISESWDRNYGYTF.

This chain links TRBV11-1 with TRBJ2-7; 8 nucleotides agree with TRBD1. CDR3 length: 14 amino acids. The V gene's germline CDR1 is SGHAT and CDR2 FQDESV (reference sequence). The V segment lost 5 bases and the J segment 3 bases; nucleotides outside the gene matches: 6. The CDR3 loop is CASSPRTGNYEQYF. CDR3 sequence (DNA): TGTGCCAGCAGCCCCCGGACAGGGAACTACGAGCAGTACTTC.

This clone has a single count. This chain connects TRBV28 to TRBJ2-7; maybe TRBD2 (5 bases). The CDR3 is made up of 13 amino acids. V lost 6 bases and J 0 bases, leaving 9 bases between the germline ends. From germline, CDR1 is MDHEN and CDR2 SYDVKM. This CDR3 reads CASSPGSSYEQYF. The CDR3 DNA follows: TGTGCCAGCAGCCCGGGATCCTCCTACGAGCAGTACTTC.

The rearrangement links TRBV5-1 to TRBJ1-4, with D hard to call. From germline, CDR1 is SGHRS and CDR2 YFSETQ. Trimming cost V 1 base and J 3 bases, with 10 bases left between them. This CDR3 is 15 amino acids long. Written as DNA, the CDR3 is TGCGCCAGCAGCTTGTCGGAGGGTTCTAATGAAAAACTGTTTTTT. It encodes CASSLSEGSNEKLFF.

In this sample, this clone turned up a few times. V usage is TRBV30 and J usage is TRBJ1-4, with 7 bases matching TRBD1. Germline V lookup: CDR1 GTSNPN, CDR2 SVGIG (reference sequence). With 3 bases clipped from V and 8 bases from J, the junction kept 6 bases outside the gene matches. CDR3 length: 13 residues. CDR3 sequence (DNA): TGTGCCTGGAGACGACAGGGTGGGGAAAAACTGTTTTTT. Amino acids: CAWRRQGGEKLFF.

The chain is built from TRBV2 and TRBJ1-1; TRBD1 might be the D (6 bases). The CDR3 has 14 residues. Germline V gives CDR1 SNHLY, CDR2 FYNNEI. Trimming removed 6 bases from V and 0 bases from J, with 11 bases in between. The CDR3 here is CASRAQGLNTEAFF. The DNA for the CDR3 is TGTGCCAGCAGAGCACAGGGACTGAACACTGAAGCTTTCTTT. The whole variable domain, remainder taken from reference TRBV2 and TRBJ1-1, is EPEVTQTPSHQVTQMGQEVILRCVPISNHLYFYWYRQILGQKVEFLVSFYNNEISEKSEIFDDQFSVERPDGSNFTLKIRSTKLEDSAMYFCASRAQGLNTEAFFGQGTRLTVV.

The rearrangement links TRBV29-1 to TRBJ2-1; D is undetermined. The V end lost 0 bases, the J end lost 8 bases, and 8 bases lay between the germline ends. The CDR3 has 12 amino acids. The germline CDR1 and CDR2 sequences are SQVTM and ANQGSEA. Written as DNA, the CDR3 is TGCAGCGTTGAAGAATTTATCTATGAGCAGTTCTTC. This encodes CSVEEFIYEQFF.

The rearrangement links TRBV9 to TRBJ1-5; D remains unclear. Trimming took off 0 bases at V and 3 bases at J, with 10 bases between the two ends. There are 15 residues in the CDR3. CDR1 is SGDLS, CDR2 YYNGEE, per germline. The DNA of the CDR3 is TGTGCCAGCAGCGTAGGGGCAGCCAACAATCAGCCCCAGCATTTT. Translated, it gives CASSVGAANNQPQHF.

The genes are TRBV19 and TRBJ1-1; unclear D gene. This CDR3 is built from 15 residues. The germline CDR1 and CDR2 sequences are LNHDA and SQIVND (reference sequence). V lost 3 bases, J lost 0 bases, and 11 bases lay in between. The CDR3: CASSISPSLNTEAFF. CDR3 in DNA: TGTGCCAGTAGTATTAGTCCGAGCCTGAACACTGAAGCTTTCTTT.

The J gene is TRBJ1-5, the V gene TRBV20-1; D is uncertain. Germline V gene data show CDR1 as DFQATT and CDR2 as SNEGSKA (reference sequence). This CDR3 has 13 residues. V was clipped by 3 bases and J by 5 bases, with 11 bases between them. CDR3 loop: CSASVPVDQPQHF. CDR3 in DNA: TGCAGTGCTAGTGTCCCGGTGGATCAGCCCCAGCATTTT.

The genes are TRBV9 and TRBJ1-6; the D gene is possibly TRBD1 (5 bases). Germline CDR1 and CDR2: SGDLS and YYNGEE. Trimming removed 3 bases from V and 7 bases from J, with 14 bases in between. CDR3 length equals 15 residues. Here the CDR3 DNA reads TGTGCCAGCAGCGCGGCTGGGGGGGGGAATTCACCCCTCCACTTT. Translating gives CASSAAGGGNSPLHF.

This chain links TRBV9 with TRBJ1-5; the D is unclear. V gave up 0 bases and J gave up 0 bases, with 7 bases separating them. This CDR3 is built from 15 residues. Germline CDR1 and CDR2: SGDLS and YYNGEE. CDR3 coding DNA: TGTGCCAGCAGCGTAGCTGGGCATAGCAATCAGCCCCAGCATTTT. Its protein is CASSVAGHSNQPQHF.

The chain combines TRBV9 with TRBJ2-7; unclear D gene. Germline CDR1 and CDR2: SGDLS and YYNGEE. CDR3 length: 14 amino acids. V lost 4 bases to trimming and J lost 9 bases, with 20 bases between them. CDR3 sequence reads: CASSPDIEPIGQYF. The CDR3 DNA follows: TGTGCCAGCAGCCCAGACATAGAACCAATCGGGCAGTACTTC.

The J gene is TRBJ1-4, the V gene TRBV7-9; D uncertain. This CDR3 spans 15 amino acids. Germline CDR1 and CDR2: SEHNR and FQNEAQ (reference sequence). V lost 2 bases and J 4 bases, leaving 11 bases between the germline ends. CDR3 sequence: CASSLQSGNNEKLFF. The CDR3 nucleotides are TGTGCCAGCAGCTTACAATCAGGCAATAATGAAAAACTGTTTTTT.

The genes are TRBV7-5 and TRBJ1-5; the table's D gene call, TRBD1, was not cross checked with the DNA. TRBV7-5 counts as a pseudogene. This CDR3 spans 20 amino acids. CDR3 coding DNA: TGTGCCAGAAGCTTTGCAGTTCCGGACAGGGCCCGCTATAGCAATCAGCCCCAGCATTTT. Its protein product is CARSFAVPDRARYSNQPQHF.